The clone carrying this TCR beta chain has a single count. Its antigen is unknown. The sample belongs to a study of identical twins. Study-level points and caveats: Sequences that were out-of-frame, alpha and twin-shared displayed an excess of low generation probability.

V dropped 5 bases and J dropped 0 bases, with 13 bases sitting between them. This CDR3 region has 16 residues. Germline V gene data show CDR1 as LNHDA and CDR2 as SQIVND (reference sequence). TCRdb independently ran MiXCR on the 5' RACE reads; one entry per CDR3 protein. Altogether roughly 570,000 distinct CDR3 sequences are present, 9% to 10% being singletons, with the ten largest covering approximately 3%. These same data were also listed under a study on yellow fever vaccine responses in identical twins.

Sequencing was done on a sample of PBMCs. The chain uses TRBV19 and TRBJ2-2, with D unclear. This sequence was found in a woman between 18 and 29 years old in good health. The CDR3 reads CASSPILGANTGELFF. In DNA form, the CDR3 reads TGTGCCAGTAGTCCCATCCTCGGCGCGAACACCGGGGAGCTGTTTTTT.